The 27 T cell receptor beta chains below come from one sample, sequenced in a study of early T cells in non-severe SARS-CoV-2 infection. TCRdb ran MiXCR on the 5' RACE reads and lists one entry per CDR3 protein. The repertoire holds over 85,000 distinct CDR3 sequences, around an eighth seen once, with about 3.8% in the top ten. Sequencing was performed on whole blood, taken at baseline. These receptor sequences come from an adult who was a healthcare worker with PCR-confirmed SARS-CoV-2 infection or an uninfected control (not recorded which).

The chain couples TRBV29-1 to TRBJ2-3; tentatively, D is TRBD1 (6 bases). CDR1 is SQVTM and CDR2 is ANQGSEA in the germline V gene. The germline V and J ends were trimmed by 7 bases and 2 bases, with 13 bases remaining between them. The CDR3 spans 13 residues. CDR3 sequence reads: CSELTGFTDTQYF. The DNA for the CDR3 is TGCAGCGAGTTGACAGGATTCACAGATACGCAGTATTTT.

This clonotype was recorded a few times. The rearrangement joins TRBV7-2 to TRBJ2-1, with 7 positions matching TRBD2. Germline loops: CDR1 SGHTA, CDR2 FQGNSA. The CDR3 covers 13 residues. V shed 1 base and J 9 bases; nucleotides not matched to a gene: 3. DNA for the CDR3: TGTGCCAGCAGCTTAGTGACTAGCAGTGAGCAGTTCTTC. Its protein is CASSLVTSSEQFF.

This clonotype was seen a few times. V is TRBV3-1 and J is TRBJ2-1; D may be TRBD2 (5 bases). The CDR3 has 16 residues. The V gene lost 3 bases and the J gene lost 3 bases, with 15 bases spanning the gap. Germline V lookup: CDR1 LGHDT, CDR2 YNNKEL (reference sequence). CDR3 in amino acids: CASSQRRTPVYNEQFF. The CDR3 DNA follows: TGTGCCAGCAGCCAGAGGAGGACCCCGGTCTACAATGAGCAGTTCTTC.

This clonotype has a handful of counts. V usage is TRBV4-1 and J usage is TRBJ1-5; D ambiguous. The V and J ends lost 1 base and 3 bases respectively, with 13 bases between them. Germline V CDR1 and CDR2: MGHRA, YSYEKL. This CDR3 comprises 16 residues. The CDR3 bases are TGCGCCAGCAGCCAAGTAGAGGCTGCGAACAATCAGCCCCAGCATTTT. Its protein is CASSQVEAANNQPQHF.

This clonotype was seen a handful of times. The rearrangement joins TRBV27 to TRBJ2-1; a possible D gene is TRBD2 (6 bases). The V gene's germline CDR1 is MNHEY and CDR2 SMNVEV (reference sequence). The V and J ends lost 6 bases and 6 bases respectively, with 15 bases between them. This CDR3 is 14 amino acids long. CDR3 in amino acids: CASSRGLDANEQFF. The CDR3, as DNA: TGTGCCAGCAGCCGGGGACTGGATGCCAATGAGCAGTTCTTC.

The genes are TRBV7-9 and TRBJ2-1, with D possibly called TRBD1 or TRBD2 (5 bases each). This CDR3 region has 12 residues. Per the germline V gene, CDR1 is SEHNR and CDR2 is FQNEAQ (reference sequence). V lost 8 bases, J lost 6 bases, and 11 bases lay in between. The CDR3 DNA sequence: TGTGCCAGCGAGGGGAACCTCAATGAGCAGTTCTTC. It codes for CASEGNLNEQFF.

This clonotype was counted only a few times. For the CDR3, the DNA is TGTGCCAGCAGCCAAGAGCCGGGGAGGAACAGGGGGGATCCTTCTGAAGCTTTCTTT. This gives the protein CASSQEPGRNRGDPSEAFF. V gene TRBV3-1 combines with J gene TRBJ1-1; TRBD1 matches at 8 bases. Trimming removed 0 bases from V and 6 bases from J; junction bases left unmatched: 18. CDR3 length equals 19 residues. Looked up from germline, CDR1 is LGHDT and CDR2 is YNNKEL (reference sequence).

CDR3 loop: CAISESENAPLHF. The CDR3 region has the DNA TGTGCCATCAGTGAGTCTGAAAACGCACCCCTCCACTTT. This chain links TRBV10-3 with TRBJ1-6, with no clear D. The V and J ends lost 0 bases and 11 bases respectively, with 8 bases between them. Germline CDR1 and CDR2: ENHRY and SYGVKD. This CDR3 is 13 amino acids long.

The rearrangement joins TRBV14 to TRBJ1-2, with D maybe TRBD1 (5 bases). Trimming took 1 base from V and 3 from J, leaving 15 bases between them. Germline CDR1 and CDR2: SGHDN and FVKESK. The CDR3 is 16 amino acids. The CDR3 coding sequence is TGTGCCAGCAGCCAAGCGGAAAAGGGGTATTACTATGGCTACACCTTC. Its translation: CASSQAEKGYYYGYTF.

The V and J genes are TRBV7-2 and TRBJ2-5; tentatively, D is TRBD1 (6 bases). CDR1 and CDR2 from the germline V gene are SGHTA and FQGNSA. V was cut by 1 base and J by 5 bases, with 11 bases left in between. This CDR3 is built from 14 residues. The CDR3 here is CASSLDRAAETQYF. The CDR3 DNA reads TGTGCCAGCAGCTTAGACAGGGCGGCGGAGACCCAGTACTTC.

J is TRBJ2-7 and V is TRBV5-1, with D maybe TRBD1 (6 bases). The CDR3 loop spans 14 amino acids. Per the germline V gene, CDR1 is SGHRS and CDR2 is YFSETQ. Trimming took 7 bases from V and 0 from J, leaving 14 bases between them. The CDR3 sequence is CASARQGSSYEQYF. The CDR3 DNA reads TGCGCCAGCGCTAGGCAGGGGAGCTCCTACGAGCAGTACTTC.

A few counts support this clonotype. The rearrangement uses TRBV12-3 or TRBV12-4 and TRBJ2-5; 13 nucleotides agree with TRBD2. The CDR3 extends over 18 amino acids. Trimming cost V 6 bases and J 1 base; bases outside gene matches: 11. This CDR3 reads CASSYRLAGGRAQETQYF. CDR3 nucleotide sequence: TGTGCCAGCAGCTATCGACTAGCGGGGGGCCGGGCCCAAGAGACCCAGTACTTC.

This clonotype was found a few times. The chain is built from TRBV7-6 and TRBJ1-4, with 7 bases identical to TRBD1. V lost 5 bases and J lost 8; bases outside the gene matches: 8. CDR3 length: 14 amino acids. Germline V lookup: CDR1 SGHVS, CDR2 FNYEAQ. Written as DNA, the CDR3 is TGTGCCAGCAGCAGTGCGACAGGGAACGAAAAACTGTTTTTT. Protein: CASSSATGNEKLFF.

The gene calls are TRBV5-4 and TRBJ2-3, with 9 bases that match TRBD1. This CDR3 contains 13 residues. V lost 4 bases to trimming and J lost 5 bases; unmatched junction nucleotides: 2. The germline V gene encodes CDR1 SGHNT and CDR2 YYREEE (reference sequence). The CDR3 coding sequence is TGTGCCAGCAGCCTGGACAGGGGAGATACGCAGTATTTT. Its translation is CASSLDRGDTQYF. The whole variable domain, filled in from reference TRBV5-4 and TRBJ2-3, reads ETGVTQSPTHLIKTRGQQVTLRCSSQSGHNTVSWYQQALGQGPQFIFQYYREEENGRGNFPPRFSGLQFPNYSSELNVNALELDDSALYLCASSLDRGDTQYFGPGTRLTVL.

The rearrangement joins TRBV29-1 to TRBJ1-2, with D hard to call. Germline V gene lookup returns CDR1 SQVTM and CDR2 ANQGSEA. The CDR3 spans 11 residues. As DNA, the CDR3 is TGCGCCTACGGGCATGACTATGGCTACACCTTC. Its translation: CAYGHDYGYTF.

The V and J genes are TRBV27 and TRBJ2-7; no clear D gene. In germline, CDR1 is MNHEY, CDR2 SMNVEV (reference sequence). The CDR3 is made up of 12 amino acids. V was trimmed by 2 bases and J by 5 bases, leaving 7 bases between them. CDR3 in amino acids: CASSLVGDEQYF. The DNA of the CDR3 is TGTGCCAGCAGTTTAGTTGGAGACGAGCAGTACTTC.

This clonotype was counted between two and nine times. This chain connects TRBV18 to TRBJ2-1; a possible D gene is TRBD2 (5 bases). The CDR3 spans 13 residues. Germline loops: CDR1 KGHSH, CDR2 LQKENI. V dropped 3 bases and J dropped 8 bases, with 11 bases sitting between them. CDR3 region: CASSPLTEDEQFF. The CDR3 DNA follows: TGTGCCAGCTCACCCCTAACGGAGGATGAGCAGTTCTTC.

This chain joins TRBV18 and TRBJ2-2; D tentatively fits TRBD1 or TRBD2 (5 bases each). Trimming removed 3 bases from V and 0 bases from J, with 8 bases in between. The CDR3 runs to 15 residues. Germline CDR1 reads KGHSH; CDR2 reads LQKENI. CDR3 sequence: CASSPGPSNTGELFF. As DNA, the CDR3 is TGTGCCAGCTCACCGGGACCCTCGAACACCGGGGAGCTGTTTTTT.

This clonotype was observed at least ten times. The chain joins TRBV5-1 to TRBJ2-5, with D unresolved. This CDR3 comprises 14 residues. Trimming shortened V by 4 bases and J by 2 bases, and 12 bases separated the two germline ends. Germline-derived CDR1 and CDR2 are SGHRS and YFSETQ. CDR3 sequence: CASSPSELQETQYF. The CDR3 DNA follows: TGCGCCAGCAGCCCGTCCGAGCTACAAGAGACCCAGTACTTC.

The V and J genes are TRBV28 and TRBJ1-1; perhaps TRBD1 as D (5 bases). Deletions cut 3 bases from V and 7 bases from J, with 12 bases between. The CDR3 covers 13 residues. CDR1 is MDHEN and CDR2 is SYDVKM in the germline V gene. The CDR3 here is CASSFPGTGEAFF. The CDR3 DNA is TGTGCCAGCAGTTTCCCAGGGACCGGTGAAGCTTTCTTT. Looking up the rest from reference TRBV28 and TRBJ1-1 gives the full variable domain: DVKVTQSSRYLVKRTGEKVFLECVQDMDHENMFWYRQDPGLGLRLIYFSYDVKMKEKGDIPEGYSVSREKKERFSLILESASTNQTSMYLCASSFPGTGEAFFGQGTRLTVV.

This chain links TRBV18 with TRBJ1-1; 7 bases map to TRBD1. CDR3 size: 14 residues. Germline V gives CDR1 KGHSH, CDR2 LQKENI. J gave up 6 bases and V 5 bases, and 9 bases lay outside the gene matches. The CDR3 loop is CASSDLQGVAEAFF. The CDR3 DNA sequence: TGTGCCAGCTCAGACTTGCAGGGGGTTGCTGAAGCTTTCTTT.

This clonotype was detected a few times. V gene TRBV28 combines with J gene TRBJ1-6; no reliable D call. Trimming left V 3 bases short and J 3 bases short, with 6 bases between. Per germline, CDR1 MDHEN and CDR2 SYDVKM. CDR3 length: 14 residues. The CDR3 region is CASSLGSYNSPLHF. CDR3 nucleotides: TGTGCCAGCAGTTTGGGCAGCTATAATTCACCCCTCCACTTT.

This clonotype was picked up a small number of times. This chain uses TRBV2 with TRBJ1-1; unclear D gene. The germline gives CDR1 SNHLY, CDR2 FYNNEI. This CDR3 is 11 amino acids long. V gave up 8 bases and J gave up 7 bases, with 11 bases separating them. The DNA for the CDR3 is TGTGCCAGCTCCCGTATTGGTGAAGCTTTCTTT. It codes for CASSRIGEAFF.

V is TRBV5-1 and J is TRBJ1-1; D uncertain. Trimming cost V 0 bases and J 7 bases, with 7 bases left between them. The CDR3 length is 12 residues. Germline V lookup: CDR1 SGHRS, CDR2 YFSETQ. This CDR3 reads CASSLDGIEAFF. CDR3 nucleotide sequence: TGCGCCAGCAGCTTGGATGGAATTGAAGCTTTCTTT.

This clonotype was counted only a few times. V and J are TRBV5-7 and TRBJ1-2, with 9 bases fitting TRBD1. TRBV5-7 is classed as an ORF, of uncertain function. CDR3 length: 17 residues. With V trimmed by 0 bases and J by 7 bases, 13 bases remained unmatched. DNA of the CDR3: TGTGCCAGCAGCTTGGGGACAGGGGATCCTCCTTGCCTTGGCTACACCTTC. Amino acids: CASSLGTGDPPCLGYTF.

The chain is built from TRBV7-9 and TRBJ1-1, with TRBD1 identical over 8 bases. CDR1 is SEHNR, CDR2 FQNEAQ, per germline (reference sequence). V lost 11 bases to trimming and J lost 1 base; unmatched junction nucleotides: 21. The CDR3 contains 18 residues. Written as DNA, the CDR3 is TGTGCCGGACTTGAGTGGCCTTTTAACAGGGGGACGAACACTGAAGCTTTCTTT. Its protein product is CAGLEWPFNRGTNTEAFF.

This clonotype was detected ten times or more. V usage is TRBV20-1 and J usage is TRBJ1-2; D unresolved. This CDR3 spans 12 amino acids. The germline V gene encodes CDR1 DFQATT and CDR2 SNEGSKA (reference sequence). V lost 3 bases and J lost 1, with 6 bases in between. The CDR3 DNA reads TGCAGTGCTAGCAGCGATAACTATGGCTACACCTTC. Its translation is CSASSDNYGYTF.